The clone carrying this T cell receptor beta chain appeared once. In the authors' methods: Reference gene primer amplification yielded estimated nucleated cell counts. TCRdb's copy holds only in-frame clones and misses some; the assay was immunoSEQ multiplex PCR. The V and J calls and clone size were taken over from that table, and D and trimming were inferred from the DNA. The sample carries some 150,000 clones, around 86% recorded once. Trimming removed 4 bases at V and 7 bases at J, with 8 bases between. The germline gives CDR1 SGHDT, CDR2 YYEEEE. This CDR3 is built from 12 residues. The entry originates in a study of blood T cell repertoires in COVID-19. Across the study: Some COVID-19 samples were acute and others convalescent; all came from the United States, Italy and Spain. T cells, B-cell-depleted T cells, or PBMCs supplied cDNA or gDNA.

V is TRBV5-6 and J is TRBJ1-4; TRBD1 might be the D (5 bases). This TCR was recovered from a man over 45 who had recovered from COVID-19. Sample: peripheral blood. The CDR3 sequence is CASSGGGEKLFF. The CDR3 DNA reads as TGTGCCAGCAGCGGGGGAGGTGAAAAACTGTTTTTT.